The present T cell receptor (beta chain) was sequenced within a study of blood T cells in healthy people across ages. Combining a sample-barcoded 5' primer with a J-beta primer mix, a second PCR ran for 7 to 11 cycles. TCRdb recomputed calls from the 5' RACE reads with MiXCR, one row per CDR3 protein. In the table there are just under 550,000 distinct CDR3 sequences, 24% of which are singletons. Germline loops: CDR1 DFQATT, CDR2 SNEGSKA (reference sequence). V dropped 2 bases and J dropped 0 bases, with 7 bases sitting between them. The CDR3 extends over 13 amino acids. This clonotype has just a few counts. These records were also assigned to another study, of T cells of mothers and their children.

The clonotype was recovered from a boy aged 5-17 years in good health. The chain combines TRBV20-1 with TRBJ1-1; D ambiguous. The sequenced material came from blood. The CDR3 DNA follows: TGCAGTGCTAGACGTGACATGAACACTGAAGCTTTCTTT. It is translated as CSARRDMNTEAFF.